The T cell receptor beta chain under discussion was sequenced for a study of T cells expressing NK-cell markers. Study observations and caveats: Clarity on HCMV specificity was lacking for the expanded NKG2C+ T cell clones. NKG2C+ dominant clonotypes from 6 or 7 donors made up about 1.0-7.0% of CD8+ T cells.

This CDR3 has 14 residues. Germline V gene lookup returns CDR1 ENHRY and CDR2 SYGVKD. As regards this clonotype: Its matching antigen is unknown.

The authors made TCR beta cDNA libraries by 5'RACE template switching. This switching added a universal primer site and UMIs. From its re-call of the 5' RACE reads, TCRdb lists each CDR3 protein once, without DNA. This specimen shows roughly 160,000 distinct CDR3 sequences; the ten leading clones hold less than 20%. This sequence originates from a woman between 18 and 75 years old in good health. This chain uses TRBV10-3 with TRBJ1-4; TCRdb returns TRBD1, unconfirmable since there is no DNA. The sequenced material came from blood T cells: a sorted CD56 or NKG2C T cell subset, CD4+ or CD8+ T cells, or bulk PBMC T cells (not recorded which). The CDR3 loop reads CAISDGRGNEKLFF.